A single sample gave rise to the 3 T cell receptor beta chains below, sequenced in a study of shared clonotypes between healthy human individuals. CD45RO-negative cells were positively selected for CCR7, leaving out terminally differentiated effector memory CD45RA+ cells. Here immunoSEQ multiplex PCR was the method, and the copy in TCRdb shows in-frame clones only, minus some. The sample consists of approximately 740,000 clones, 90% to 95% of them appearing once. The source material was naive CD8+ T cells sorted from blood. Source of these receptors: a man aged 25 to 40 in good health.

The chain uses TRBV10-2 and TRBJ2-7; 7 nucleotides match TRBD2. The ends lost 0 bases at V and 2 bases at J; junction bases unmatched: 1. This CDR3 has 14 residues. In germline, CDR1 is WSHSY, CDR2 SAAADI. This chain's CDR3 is CASSESGTTYEQYF. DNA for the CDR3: TGCGCCAGCAGTGAGTCGGGGACTACCTACGAGCAGTACTTC.

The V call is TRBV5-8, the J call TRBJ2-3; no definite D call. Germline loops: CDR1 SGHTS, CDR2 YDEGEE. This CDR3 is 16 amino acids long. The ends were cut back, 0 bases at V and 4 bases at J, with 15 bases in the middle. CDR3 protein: CASSLAFGEGPDTQYF. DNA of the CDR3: TGTGCCAGCAGCTTGGCCTTCGGCGAAGGACCAGATACGCAGTATTTT.

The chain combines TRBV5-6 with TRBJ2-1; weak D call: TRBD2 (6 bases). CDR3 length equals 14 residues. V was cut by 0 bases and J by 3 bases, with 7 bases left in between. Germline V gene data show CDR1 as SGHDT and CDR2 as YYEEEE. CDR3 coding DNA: TGTGCCAGCAGCTTGGCGGACTACTACAATGAGCAGTTCTTC. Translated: CASSLADYYNEQFF.